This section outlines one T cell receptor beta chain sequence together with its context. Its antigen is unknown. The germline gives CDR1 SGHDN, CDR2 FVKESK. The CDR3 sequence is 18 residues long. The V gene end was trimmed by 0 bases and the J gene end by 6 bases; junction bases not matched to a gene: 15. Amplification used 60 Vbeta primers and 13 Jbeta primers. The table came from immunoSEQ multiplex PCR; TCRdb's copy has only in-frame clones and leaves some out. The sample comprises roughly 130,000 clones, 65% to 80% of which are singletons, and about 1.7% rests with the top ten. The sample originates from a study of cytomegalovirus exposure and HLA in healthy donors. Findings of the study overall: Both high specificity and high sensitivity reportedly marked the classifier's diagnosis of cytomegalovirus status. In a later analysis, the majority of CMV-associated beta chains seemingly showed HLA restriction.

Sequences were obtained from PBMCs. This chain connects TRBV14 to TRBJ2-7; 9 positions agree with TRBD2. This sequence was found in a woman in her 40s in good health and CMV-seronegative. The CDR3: CASSQEMGKRLAGTEQYF. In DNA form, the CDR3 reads TGTGCCAGCAGCCAAGAGATGGGAAAGAGGCTAGCGGGAACCGAGCAGTACTTC.